These 8 T cell receptor beta chains came from one sample sequenced in a study of OX40 agonist ivuxolimab in advanced cancers. Some clones are missing from TCRdb's copy, which holds only in-frame ones; the method was immunoSEQ multiplex PCR. The table includes some 70,000 clones, roughly 92% detected once. Sequencing used CD4+ or CD8+ T cells sorted from blood, obtained in a trial of the OX40 agonist ivuxolimab. The source is an adult with an advanced solid tumor such as melanoma, head and neck, liver or kidney cancer.

The table lists this clone with a count of one. The chain links TRBV5-1 to TRBJ1-4, with D maybe TRBD1 (5 bases). This CDR3 has 15 amino acids. CDR1 SGHRS and CDR2 YFSETQ come from the germline V gene. The V end was cut by 2 bases, the J end by 7 bases, with 15 bases between. CDR3 DNA: TGCGCCAGCAGCTTTACCGGGACGCACACTGAAAAACTGTTTTTT. Translating it yields CASSFTGTHTEKLFF.

The chain recombines TRBV7-2 with TRBJ2-3; TRBD2 aligns across 14 bases. Germline CDR1 and CDR2: SGHTA and FQGNSA. V trimming: 5 bases; J trimming: 4 bases; junction bases outside the gene matches: 5. This CDR3 has 16 residues. CDR3 amino acids: CASSLRLAGGPDTQYF. CDR3 bases: TGTGCCAGCAGCCTACGACTAGCGGGGGGGCCAGATACGCAGTATTTT.

This sequence joins TRBV25-1 and TRBJ2-2, with D perhaps given as TRBD1 or TRBD2 (5 bases each). V lost 0 bases and J lost 6, with 8 bases in between. Germline V gives CDR1 MGHDK, CDR2 SYGVNS. The CDR3 consists of 14 residues. The CDR3 region has the DNA TGTGCCAGCAGTGAATATGGGGGATCCGGGGAGCTGTTTTTT. Encoded protein: CASSEYGGSGELFF.

The chain combines TRBV7-2 with TRBJ2-5; 8 bases are shared with TRBD2. This CDR3 has 14 amino acids. The J segment lost 4 bases and the V segment lost 5 bases, leaving 6 bases of the junction unmatched. The germline gives CDR1 SGHTA, CDR2 FQGNSA. CDR3 coding DNA: TGTGCCAGCAGCACCCGGGGGGGGCGAGAGACCCAGTACTTC. It is translated as CASSTRGGRETQYF.

The genes are TRBV28 and TRBJ2-7, with D possibly being TRBD1 or TRBD2 (5 bases each). Germline assignment: CDR1 MDHEN and CDR2 SYDVKM. The CDR3 totals 16 residues. Between the trimmed V and J ends, which lost 6 bases and 4 bases, there was a span of 22 bases. The CDR3 region is CASRTPGPKLSYEQYF. In nucleotides, the CDR3 is TGTGCCAGCAGGACACCGGGACCCAAGCTTTCTTACGAGCAGTACTTC.

The chain recombines TRBV11-3 with TRBJ1-2, with D possibly matching TRBD1 (6 bases). This CDR3 region has 13 residues. V lost 5 bases and J lost 6, with 13 bases in between. Germline V gives CDR1 SGHNT, CDR2 YENEEA. The CDR3 DNA reads as TGTGCCAGCAGCCCAAACAGGGTTGATGGCTACACCTTC. Protein: CASSPNRVDGYTF.

The rearrangement joins TRBV7-2 to TRBJ2-7; D unresolved. Germline V CDR1 and CDR2: SGHTA, FQGNSA. V was cut by 1 base and J by 1 base, with 8 bases left in between. The CDR3 has 14 amino acids. The CDR3, as DNA: TGTGCCAGCAGCTTAGTCGTTCGGTCCTACGAGCAGTACTTC. It encodes CASSLVVRSYEQYF.

The chain couples TRBV13 to TRBJ1-1; D remains ambiguous. This CDR3 is built from 15 residues. V was pared by 0 bases and J by 0 bases, with 8 bases between. Germline values: CDR1 PRHDT, CDR2 FYEKMQ (reference sequence). CDR3 region: CASSLGQRLNTEAFF. The CDR3 nucleotides are TGTGCCAGCAGCTTAGGACAGCGTTTGAACACTGAAGCTTTCTTT.